This T cell receptor beta chain was retrieved from a study of blood T cell repertoires in COVID-19. In the original processing: Counts of nucleated cells, estimated from reference gene primer amplification, were obtained. Only in-frame clones appear in the TCRdb table, and some are missing; sequencing was by immunoSEQ multiplex PCR. V and J calls and clone size are those listed in that table; D and trimming were worked out from the DNA. The sample shows around 130,000 clones, around four fifths of them seen only once. The CDR3 totals 14 residues. Germline V gene sequence: CDR1 SQVTM, CDR2 ANQGSEA. The material sequenced was peripheral blood. V usage is TRBV29-1 and J usage is TRBJ2-5; 7 bases match TRBD2. This clonotype was obtained from a man in his forties or fifties with active or convalescent COVID-19. Written as DNA, the CDR3 is TGCAGTTACTCACATGGACTAGTCCAAGAGACCCAGTACTTC. The encoded protein is CSYSHGLVQETQYF.